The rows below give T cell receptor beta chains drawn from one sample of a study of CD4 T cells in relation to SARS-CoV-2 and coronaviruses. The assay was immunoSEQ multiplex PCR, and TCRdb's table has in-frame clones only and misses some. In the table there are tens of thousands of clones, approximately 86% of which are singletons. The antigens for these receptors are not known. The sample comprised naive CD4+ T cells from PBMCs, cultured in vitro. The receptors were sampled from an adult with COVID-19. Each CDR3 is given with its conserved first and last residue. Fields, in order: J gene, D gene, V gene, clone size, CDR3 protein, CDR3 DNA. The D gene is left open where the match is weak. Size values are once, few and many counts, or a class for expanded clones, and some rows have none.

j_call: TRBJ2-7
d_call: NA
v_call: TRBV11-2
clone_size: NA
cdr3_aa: CASSLDHEQYF
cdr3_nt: TGTGCCAGCAGCTTAGACCACGAGCAGTACTTC

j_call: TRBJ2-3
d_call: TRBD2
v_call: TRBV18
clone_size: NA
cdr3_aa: CASSPGRERADTQYF
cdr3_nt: TGTGCCAGCTCACCAGGGCGGGAGAGGGCAGATACGCAGTATTTT

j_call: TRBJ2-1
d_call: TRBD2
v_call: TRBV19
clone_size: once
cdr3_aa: CASRIPGLAGNEQFF
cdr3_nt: TGTGCCAGCCGCATCCCGGGACTAGCGGGGAATGAGCAGTTCTTC

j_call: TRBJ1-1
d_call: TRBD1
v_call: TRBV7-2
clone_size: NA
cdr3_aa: CASSSQGAYTEAFF
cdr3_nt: TGTGCCAGCAGCTCTCAGGGGGCGTACACTGAAGCTTTCTTT

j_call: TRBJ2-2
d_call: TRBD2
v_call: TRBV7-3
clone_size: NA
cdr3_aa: CASSSQASGNTGELFF
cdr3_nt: TGTGCCAGCAGCTCCCAAGCTAGCGGGAACACCGGGGAGCTGTTTTTT

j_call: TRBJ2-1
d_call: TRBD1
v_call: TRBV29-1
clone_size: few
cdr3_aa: CSVTGQIYNEQFF
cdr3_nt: TGCAGCGTTACGGGACAGATATACAATGAGCAGTTCTTC

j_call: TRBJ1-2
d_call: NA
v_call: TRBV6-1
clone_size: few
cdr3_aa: CASSESAGAIYGYTF
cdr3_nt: TGTGCCAGCAGTGAATCGGCAGGGGCCATCTATGGCTACACCTTC

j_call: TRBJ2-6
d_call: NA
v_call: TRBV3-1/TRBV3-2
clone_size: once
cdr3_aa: CASSRSGTMGANVLTF
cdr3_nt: TGTGCCAGCAGCCGCTCGGGAACCATGGGGGCCAACGTCCTGACTTTC

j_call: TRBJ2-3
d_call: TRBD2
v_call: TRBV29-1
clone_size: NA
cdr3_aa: CSAKATSRSDTQYF
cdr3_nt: TGCAGCGCCAAGGCGACTAGCAGGTCGGATACGCAGTATTTT

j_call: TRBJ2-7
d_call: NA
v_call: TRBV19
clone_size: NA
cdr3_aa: CASSIRQATYEQYF
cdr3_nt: TGTGCCAGTAGTATTCGTCAGGCGACCTACGAGCAGTACTTC

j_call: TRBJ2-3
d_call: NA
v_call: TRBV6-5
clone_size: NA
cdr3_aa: CASSQTTTDTQYF
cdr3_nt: TGTGCCAGCAGTCAGACTACCACAGATACGCAGTATTTT

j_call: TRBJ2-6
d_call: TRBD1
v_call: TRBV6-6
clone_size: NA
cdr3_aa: CASSQPGQGFSGANVLTF
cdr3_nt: TGTGCCAGCAGTCAACCGGGACAGGGCTTCTCTGGGGCCAACGTCCTGACTTTC

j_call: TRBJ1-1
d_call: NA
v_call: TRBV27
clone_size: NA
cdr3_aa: CASSRVAVVYRENTEAFF
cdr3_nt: TGTGCCAGCTCCCGGGTGGCAGTAGTGTACAGGGAGAACACTGAAGCTTTCTTT

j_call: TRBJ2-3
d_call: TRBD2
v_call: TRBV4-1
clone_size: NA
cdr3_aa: CASSQDGTGGPTDTQYF
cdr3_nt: TGCGCCAGCAGCCAAGATGGAACGGGAGGGCCCACAGATACGCAGTATTTT

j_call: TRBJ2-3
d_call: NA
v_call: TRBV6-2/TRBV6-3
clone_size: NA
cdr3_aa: CASSPLNAAKGLRDTQYF
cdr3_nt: TGTGCCAGCAGTCCCCTGAATGCGGCGAAGGGCCTCAGGGATACGCAGTATTTT

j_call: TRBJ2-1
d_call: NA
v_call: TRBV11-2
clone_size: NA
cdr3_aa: CASSLDRTANEQFF
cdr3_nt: TGTGCCAGCAGCTTAGATCGCACCGCTAATGAGCAGTTCTTC

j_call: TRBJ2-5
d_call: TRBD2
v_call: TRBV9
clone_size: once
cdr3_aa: CASSVGGAGQETQYF
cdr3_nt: TGTGCCAGCAGCGTAGGTGGAGCGGGACAAGAGACCCAGTACTTC

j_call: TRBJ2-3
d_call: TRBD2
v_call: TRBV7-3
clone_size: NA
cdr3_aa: CASSPGGGDTQYF
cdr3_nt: TGTGCCAGCAGCCCCGGGGGAGGGGATACGCAGTATTTT

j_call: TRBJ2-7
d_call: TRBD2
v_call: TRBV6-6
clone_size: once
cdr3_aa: CASSYGTSRYEQYF
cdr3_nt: TGTGCCAGCAGTTACGGGACTAGCAGATACGAGCAGTACTTC

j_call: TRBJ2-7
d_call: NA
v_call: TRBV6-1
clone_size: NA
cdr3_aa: CASSEELGYEQYF
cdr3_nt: TGTGCCAGCAGTGAAGAACTGGGCTACGAGCAGTACTTC

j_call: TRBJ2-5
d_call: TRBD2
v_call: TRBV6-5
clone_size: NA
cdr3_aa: CASSSPGTSGQETQYF
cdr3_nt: TGTGCCAGCAGTTCCCCCGGGACTAGCGGCCAAGAGACCCAGTACTTC

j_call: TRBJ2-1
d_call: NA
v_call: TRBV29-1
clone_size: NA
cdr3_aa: CSVERADSGEQFF
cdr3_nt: TGCAGCGTTGAAAGGGCTGACTCGGGTGAGCAGTTCTTC

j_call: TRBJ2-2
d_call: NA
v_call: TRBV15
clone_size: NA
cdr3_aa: CATSRDPRGELFF
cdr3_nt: TGTGCCACCAGCAGAGATCCGCGAGGGGAGCTGTTTTTT

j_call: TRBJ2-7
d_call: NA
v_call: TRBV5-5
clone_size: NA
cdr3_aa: CASSPEGVAYEQYF
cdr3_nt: TGTGCCAGCAGCCCCGAGGGCGTAGCCTACGAGCAGTACTTC

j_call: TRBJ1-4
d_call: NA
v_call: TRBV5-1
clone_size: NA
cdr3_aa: CASSLYGDHEKLFF
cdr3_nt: TGCGCCAGCAGCTTGTATGGGGATCATGAAAAACTGTTTTTT

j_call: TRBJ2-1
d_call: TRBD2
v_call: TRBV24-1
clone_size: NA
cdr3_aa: CATSALGVAGGPGEQFF
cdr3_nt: TGTGCCACCAGTGCGTTAGGAGTAGCGGGAGGGCCGGGGGAGCAGTTCTTC

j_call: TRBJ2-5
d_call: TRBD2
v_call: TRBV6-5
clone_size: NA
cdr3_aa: CASSSLAGYQETQYF
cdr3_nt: TGTGCCAGCAGTTCCCTAGCGGGGTACCAAGAGACCCAGTACTTC

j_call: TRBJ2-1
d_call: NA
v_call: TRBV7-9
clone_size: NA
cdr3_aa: CASNDRQVGQGQFF
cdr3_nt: TGTGCCAGCAACGACCGCCAGGTGGGGCAGGGGCAGTTCTTC

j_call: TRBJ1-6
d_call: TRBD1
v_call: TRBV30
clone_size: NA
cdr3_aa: CAWSGDRDSPLHF
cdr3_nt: TGTGCCTGGAGTGGGGACAGGGACTCACCCCTCCACTTT

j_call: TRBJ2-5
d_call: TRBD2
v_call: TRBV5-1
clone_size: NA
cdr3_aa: CASSTGLAGGETQYF
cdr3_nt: TGCGCCAGCAGTACCGGACTAGCGGGAGGGGAGACCCAGTACTTC

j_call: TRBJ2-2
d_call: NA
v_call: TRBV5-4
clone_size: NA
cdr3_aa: CASSLAQTRDTGELFF
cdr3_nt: TGTGCCAGCAGCTTGGCCCAAACCCGGGACACCGGGGAGCTGTTTTTT

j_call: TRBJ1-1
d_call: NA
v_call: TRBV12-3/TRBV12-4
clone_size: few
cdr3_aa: CASTSVMNTEAFF
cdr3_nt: TGTGCCAGCACCTCGGTTATGAACACTGAAGCTTTCTTT

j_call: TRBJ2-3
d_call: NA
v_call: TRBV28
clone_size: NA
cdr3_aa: CASRKMRGDTQYF
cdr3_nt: TGTGCCAGCAGGAAAATGAGGGGAGATACGCAGTATTTT

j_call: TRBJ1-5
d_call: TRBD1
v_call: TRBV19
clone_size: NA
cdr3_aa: CASSGRDRLQRPQHF
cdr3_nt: TGTGCCAGTAGTGGCCGGGACAGATTACAGCGGCCCCAGCATTTT

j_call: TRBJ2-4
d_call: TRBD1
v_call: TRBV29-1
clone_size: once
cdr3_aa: CSVSRGPGDIQYF
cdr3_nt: TGCAGCGTTTCAAGGGGGCCTGGGGACATTCAGTACTTC

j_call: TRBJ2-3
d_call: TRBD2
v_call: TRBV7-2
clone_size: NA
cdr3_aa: CASSLGGGTGGDTQYF
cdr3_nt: TGTGCCAGCAGCTTAGGGGGCGGGACGGGGGGAGATACGCAGTATTTT